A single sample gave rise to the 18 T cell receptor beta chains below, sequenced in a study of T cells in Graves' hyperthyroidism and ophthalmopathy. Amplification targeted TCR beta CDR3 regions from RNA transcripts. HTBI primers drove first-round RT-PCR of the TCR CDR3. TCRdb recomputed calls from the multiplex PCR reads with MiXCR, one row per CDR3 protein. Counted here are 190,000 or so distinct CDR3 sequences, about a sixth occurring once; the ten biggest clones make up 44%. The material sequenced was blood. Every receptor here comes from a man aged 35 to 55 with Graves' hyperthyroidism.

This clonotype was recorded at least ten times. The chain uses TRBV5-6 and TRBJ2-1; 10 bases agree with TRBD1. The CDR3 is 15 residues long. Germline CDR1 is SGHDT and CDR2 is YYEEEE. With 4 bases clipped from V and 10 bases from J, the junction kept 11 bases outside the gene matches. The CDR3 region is CASSRPDRGSEEQFF. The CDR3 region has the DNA TGTGCCAGCAGCAGGCCGGACAGGGGGTCCGAGGAGCAGTTCTTC.

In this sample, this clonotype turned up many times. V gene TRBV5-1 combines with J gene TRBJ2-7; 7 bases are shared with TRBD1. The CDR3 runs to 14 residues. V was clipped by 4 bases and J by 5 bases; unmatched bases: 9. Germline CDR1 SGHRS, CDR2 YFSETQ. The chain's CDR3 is CASSKQTGIDEQYF. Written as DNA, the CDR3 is TGCGCCAGCAGCAAACAGACAGGGATCGACGAGCAGTACTTC.

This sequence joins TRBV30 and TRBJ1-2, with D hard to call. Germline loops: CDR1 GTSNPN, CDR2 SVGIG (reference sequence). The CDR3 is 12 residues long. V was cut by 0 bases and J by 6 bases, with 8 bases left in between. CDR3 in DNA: TGTGCCTGGAGTGTTGCATCCCATGGCTACACCTTC. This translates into CAWSVASHGYTF.

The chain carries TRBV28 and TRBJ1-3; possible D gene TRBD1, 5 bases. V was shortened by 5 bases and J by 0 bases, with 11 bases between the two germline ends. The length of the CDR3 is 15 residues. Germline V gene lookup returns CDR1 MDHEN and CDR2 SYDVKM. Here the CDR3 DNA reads TGTGCCAGCAGTCCTTCAGGGAACTCTGGAAACACCATATATTTT. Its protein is CASSPSGNSGNTIYF.

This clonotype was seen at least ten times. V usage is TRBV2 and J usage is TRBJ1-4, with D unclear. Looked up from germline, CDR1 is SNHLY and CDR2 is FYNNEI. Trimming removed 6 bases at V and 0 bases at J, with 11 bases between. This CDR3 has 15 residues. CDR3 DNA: TGTGCCAGCAGCCTTGGGCCCTCAACTAATGAAAAACTGTTTTTT. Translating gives CASSLGPSTNEKLFF.

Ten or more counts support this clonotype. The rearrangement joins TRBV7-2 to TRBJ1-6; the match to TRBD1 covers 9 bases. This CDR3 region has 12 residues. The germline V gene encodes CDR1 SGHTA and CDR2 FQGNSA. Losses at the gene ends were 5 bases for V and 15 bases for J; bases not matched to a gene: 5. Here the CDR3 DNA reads TGTGCCAGCAGCCCGGGACAGGGACGCCTCCACTTT. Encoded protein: CASSPGQGRLHF.

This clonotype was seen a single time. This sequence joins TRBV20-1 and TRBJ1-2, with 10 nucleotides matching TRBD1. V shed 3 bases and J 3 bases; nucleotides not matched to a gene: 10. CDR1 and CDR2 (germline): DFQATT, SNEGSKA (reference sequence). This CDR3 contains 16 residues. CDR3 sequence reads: CSARGDRGKEYYGYTF. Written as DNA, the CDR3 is TGCAGTGCTAGGGGGGACAGGGGAAAAGAATACTATGGCTACACCTTC.

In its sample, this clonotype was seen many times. As DNA, the CDR3 is TGTGCCAGCAACAAGGGACAGGGTTTGTCCTACGAGCAGTACTTC. Its translation: CASNKGQGLSYEQYF. The chain is built from TRBV12-3 or TRBV12-4 and TRBJ2-7; TRBD1 aligns across 9 bases. The CDR3 sequence is 15 residues long. V trimming: 7 bases; J trimming: 1 base; junction bases outside the gene matches: 8.

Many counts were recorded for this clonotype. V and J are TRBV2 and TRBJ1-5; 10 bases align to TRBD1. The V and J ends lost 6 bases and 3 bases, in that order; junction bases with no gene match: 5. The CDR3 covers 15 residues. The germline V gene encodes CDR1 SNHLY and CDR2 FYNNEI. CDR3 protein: CASRGTGAFNQPQHF. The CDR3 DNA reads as TGTGCCAGCAGAGGGACAGGGGCGTTCAATCAGCCCCAGCATTTT. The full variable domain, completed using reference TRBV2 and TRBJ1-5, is EPEVTQTPSHQVTQMGQEVILRCVPISNHLYFYWYRQILGQKVEFLVSFYNNEISEKSEIFDDQFSVERPDGSNFTLKIRSTKLEDSAMYFCASRGTGAFNQPQHFGDGTRLSIL.

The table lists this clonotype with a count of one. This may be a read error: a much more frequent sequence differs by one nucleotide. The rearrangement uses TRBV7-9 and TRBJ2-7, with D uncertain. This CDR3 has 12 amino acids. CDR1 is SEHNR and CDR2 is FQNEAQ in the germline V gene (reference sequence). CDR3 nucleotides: TGTGCCGGCAGCTTAATGGATTACGAGCAGTACTTC. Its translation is CAGSLMDYEQYF. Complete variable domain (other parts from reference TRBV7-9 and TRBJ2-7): DTGVSQNPRHKITKRGQNVTFRCDPISEHNRLYWYRQTLGQGPEFLTYFQNEAQLEKSRLLSDRFSAERPKGSFSTLEIQRTEQGDSAMYLCAGSLMDYEQYFGPGTRLTVT.

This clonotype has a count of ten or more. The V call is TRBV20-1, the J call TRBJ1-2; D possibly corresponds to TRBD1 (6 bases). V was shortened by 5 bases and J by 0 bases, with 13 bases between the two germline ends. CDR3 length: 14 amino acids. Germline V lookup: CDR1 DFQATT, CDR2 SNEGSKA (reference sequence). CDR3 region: CSAGGDGANYGYTF. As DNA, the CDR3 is TGCAGTGCTGGGGGCGACGGAGCTAACTATGGCTACACCTTC.

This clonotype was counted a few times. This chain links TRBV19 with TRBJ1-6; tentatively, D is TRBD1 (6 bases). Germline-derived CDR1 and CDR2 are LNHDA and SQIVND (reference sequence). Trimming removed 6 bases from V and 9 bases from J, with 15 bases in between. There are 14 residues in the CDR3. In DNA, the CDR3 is TGTGCCAGTAGACCCACCTTAGGGGGTTCACCCCTCCACTTT. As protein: CASRPTLGGSPLHF.

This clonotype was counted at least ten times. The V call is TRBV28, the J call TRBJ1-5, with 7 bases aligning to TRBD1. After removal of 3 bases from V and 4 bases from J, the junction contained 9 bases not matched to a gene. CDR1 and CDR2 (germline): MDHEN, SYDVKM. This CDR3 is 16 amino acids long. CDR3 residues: CASSFLTGKGNQPQHF. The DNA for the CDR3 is TGTGCCAGCAGTTTTTTGACAGGGAAAGGAAATCAGCCCCAGCATTTT.

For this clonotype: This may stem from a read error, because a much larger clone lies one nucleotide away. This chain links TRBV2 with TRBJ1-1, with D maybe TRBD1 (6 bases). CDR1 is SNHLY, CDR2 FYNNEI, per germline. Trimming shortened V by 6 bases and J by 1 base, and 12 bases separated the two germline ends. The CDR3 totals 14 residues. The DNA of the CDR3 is TGTGCCAGCAGGGGCGGACAGCCGAACACTGAAGCTTTCTTT. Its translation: CASRGGQPNTEAFF.

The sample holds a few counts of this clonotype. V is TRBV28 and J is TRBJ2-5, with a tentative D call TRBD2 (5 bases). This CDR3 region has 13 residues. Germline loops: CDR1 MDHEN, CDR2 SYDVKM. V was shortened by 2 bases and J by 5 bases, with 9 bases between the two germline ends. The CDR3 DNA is TGTGCCAGCAGTTTAGACTACCTGGAGACCCAGTACTTC. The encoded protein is CASSLDYLETQYF.

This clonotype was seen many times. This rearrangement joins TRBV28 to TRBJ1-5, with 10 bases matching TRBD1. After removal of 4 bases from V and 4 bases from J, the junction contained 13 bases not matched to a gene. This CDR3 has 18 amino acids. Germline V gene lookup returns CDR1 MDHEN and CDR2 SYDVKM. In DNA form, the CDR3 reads TGTGCCAGCAGTTGGGGACAGGGGAATAGAAAGGCAAATCAGCCCCAGCATTTT. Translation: CASSWGQGNRKANQPQHF.

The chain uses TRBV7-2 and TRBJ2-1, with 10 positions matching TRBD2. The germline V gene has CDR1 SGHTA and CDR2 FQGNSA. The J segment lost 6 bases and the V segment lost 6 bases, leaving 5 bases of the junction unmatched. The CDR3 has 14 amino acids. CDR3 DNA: TGTGCCAGCAGTCTAGCGGGAGCAGCCAATGAGCAGTTCTTC. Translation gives CASSLAGAANEQFF.

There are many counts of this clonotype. The CDR3 here is CASSLDGEMNQPQHF. DNA of the CDR3: TGTGCCAGCAGCTTAGACGGGGAAATGAATCAGCCCCAGCATTTT. The chain recombines TRBV7-2 with TRBJ1-5, with D unclear. The ends were cut back, 1 base at V and 4 bases at J, with 11 bases in the middle. The length of the CDR3 is 15 residues. Germline V lookup: CDR1 SGHTA, CDR2 FQGNSA.